The 32 T cell receptor beta chains in this list originate from one sample, sequenced in a study of identical twins. TCRdb re-analysed the 5' RACE reads in MiXCR, keeping a single row per CDR3 protein. The data contain around 280,000 distinct CDR3 sequences, about 8% of them singletons. These data were also reused for a study on yellow fever vaccine responses in identical twins.

The source material was memory (CD45RO+) T cells sorted from blood. These receptors were taken from a young woman in good health.

As concerns this clonotype: This may stem from a read error, because a much larger clone lies one nucleotide away. V is TRBV29-1 and J is TRBJ2-1; no clear D. This CDR3 is 15 amino acids long. CDR1 and CDR2 (germline): SQVTM, ANQGSEA. The V end was cut by 5 bases, the J end by 3 bases, with 17 bases between. The CDR3 DNA sequence: TGCAGCGTTTGGTGGGTTGAGGCAGGCTACAATGAGCAGTTCTTC. Its translation is CSVWWVEAGYNEQFF.

This clonotype was seen a handful of times. This chain joins TRBV6-1 and TRBJ1-1, with D possibly matching TRBD1 (5 bases). CDR3 size: 15 residues. Deletions cut 3 bases from V and 0 bases from J, with 11 bases between. Looked up from germline, CDR1 is MNHNS and CDR2 is SASEGT. CDR3 in amino acids: CASSDYGHMNTEAFF. The DNA of the CDR3 is TGTGCCAGCAGTGATTACGGACACATGAACACTGAAGCTTTCTTT.

The chain uses TRBV28 and TRBJ1-4, with 8 nucleotides matching TRBD1. The J segment lost 4 bases and the V segment lost 6 bases, leaving 7 bases of the junction unmatched. From germline, CDR1 is MDHEN and CDR2 SYDVKM. This CDR3 has 15 residues. CDR3 residues: CASRGTGQGNEKLFF. CDR3 nucleotides: TGTGCCAGCAGAGGTACCGGACAGGGTAATGAAAAACTGTTTTTT.

The V gene is TRBV14, the J gene TRBJ2-7; no clear D. Trimming pared 4 bases from V and 0 bases from J, leaving 13 bases between. The CDR3 length is 15 residues. The germline V gene has CDR1 SGHDN and CDR2 FVKESK. The CDR3 here is CASSRVGGTSYEQYF. CDR3 nucleotide sequence: TGTGCCAGCAGCCGGGTGGGCGGTACCTCCTACGAGCAGTACTTC.

The rearrangement uses TRBV9 and TRBJ2-2, with D maybe TRBD2 (6 bases). Germline values: CDR1 SGDLS, CDR2 YYNGEE. Trimming shortened V by 1 base and J by 8 bases, and 21 bases separated the two germline ends. The CDR3 sequence is 17 residues long. The CDR3 reads CASSVLGGERSAGELFF. The CDR3 DNA sequence: TGTGCCAGCAGCGTATTGGGGGGAGAACGTTCGGCGGGGGAGCTGTTTTTT.

This clonotype appeared many times. The genes are TRBV5-1 and TRBJ2-1, with D perhaps TRBD1 or TRBD2 (5 bases each). Trimming stripped 6 bases from V and 9 bases from J, with 19 bases between. In germline, CDR1 is SGHRS, CDR2 YFSETQ. The CDR3 is 14 residues long. As DNA, the CDR3 is TGCGCCAGCAATTCTGACGAGGGGCTGGGTGAGCAGTTCTTC. This sequence encodes CASNSDEGLGEQFF.

This clonotype turned up a few times. This chain uses TRBV9 with TRBJ2-1; a possible D gene is TRBD2 (6 bases). V lost 2 bases and J lost 9, with 12 bases in between. Germline values: CDR1 SGDLS, CDR2 YYNGEE. The CDR3 runs to 13 residues. In nucleotides, the CDR3 is TGTGCCAGCAGCGTTTACCAGGGACTTGAGCAGTTCTTC. This encodes CASSVYQGLEQFF.

The chain joins TRBV3-1 to TRBJ1-2, with a possible D match to TRBD1 (5 bases). The length of the CDR3 is 13 residues. The germline CDR1 and CDR2 sequences are LGHDT and YNNKEL (reference sequence). Deletions cut 1 base from V and 7 bases from J, with 10 bases between. CDR3 region: CASSQAPGGGYTF. CDR3 nucleotide sequence: TGTGCCAGCAGCCAAGCTCCGGGGGGTGGCTACACCTTC.

The sample holds a few counts of this clonotype. This chain uses TRBV18 with TRBJ2-5; possibly TRBD2 for D (5 bases). This CDR3 is built from 14 residues. Trimming stripped 10 bases from V and 2 bases from J, with 17 bases between. The germline gives CDR1 KGHSH, CDR2 LQKENI. CDR3 nucleotides: TGTGCCACCTCCTCCCAGAGGACTCAAGAGACCCAGTACTTC. Translated: CATSSQRTQETQYF.

The chain combines TRBV12-3 or TRBV12-4 with TRBJ1-2; weak D call: TRBD1 (6 bases). The CDR3 has 14 amino acids. V was pared by 3 bases and J by 3 bases, with 11 bases between. The CDR3 DNA is TGTGCCAGCAGTTTTCAGGGGCCAGACTATGGCTACACCTTC. Encoded protein: CASSFQGPDYGYTF.

This clonotype was seen a handful of times. V gene TRBV20-1 combines with J gene TRBJ2-1; D gene uncertain. From germline, CDR1 is DFQATT and CDR2 SNEGSKA (reference sequence). The length of the CDR3 is 14 residues. Trimming cost V 5 bases and J 7 bases, with 18 bases left between them. The chain's CDR3 is CSADGPKVGNEQFF. CDR3 bases: TGCAGTGCTGACGGACCCAAGGTGGGGAATGAGCAGTTCTTC.

V and J are TRBV21-1 and TRBJ2-7. TRBV21-1 has pseudogene status. The CDR3 extends over 13 amino acids. The CDR3 spells CASSKRATYEQYV. The CDR3 DNA reads as TGTGCCAGCAGCAAGCGGGCCACCTACGAGCAGTACGTC.

This clonotype was seen at least ten times. The gene calls are TRBV12-3 or TRBV12-4 and TRBJ2-1; tentatively, D is TRBD1 or TRBD2 (5 bases each). CDR3 length: 17 amino acids. Trimming cost V 5 bases and J 1 base, with 18 bases left between them. The CDR3 sequence: CASSLLGGLQSYNEQFF. The CDR3 nucleotides are TGTGCCAGCAGTCTGCTTGGGGGTCTCCAATCCTACAATGAGCAGTTCTTC.

There are many counts of this clonotype. The chain uses TRBV6-5 and TRBJ1-5; a weak D match, TRBD1 (6 bases). Trimming stripped 2 bases from V and 3 bases from J, with 17 bases between. CDR3 length: 17 amino acids. Germline V lookup: CDR1 MNHEY, CDR2 SVGAGI. DNA of the CDR3: TGTGCCAGCAGTTACAAATATGACAGGAGGATCAATCAGCCCCAGCATTTT. Protein product: CASSYKYDRRINQPQHF.

This clonotype was counted a few times. The rearrangement links TRBV5-5 to TRBJ2-5; 9 bases match TRBD1. Germline lookup yields CDR1 SGHKS and CDR2 YYEKEE (reference sequence). With V trimmed by 5 bases and J by 3 bases, 11 bases remained unmatched. CDR3 size: 16 residues. CDR3 nucleotides: TGTGCCAGCAGGAGCTCTGCGGGACAGGGAAAAGAGACCCAGTACTTC. This sequence encodes CASRSSAGQGKETQYF.

This clonotype occurred a few times. V is TRBV2 and J is TRBJ2-3, with TRBD1 matching 10 bases. The CDR3 has 15 residues. Germline assignment: CDR1 SNHLY and CDR2 FYNNEI. Trimming took 6 bases from V and 5 from J; bases not matched to a gene: 8. For the CDR3, the DNA is TGTGCCAGCAGCCAGGACAGGGGGGGAAGAGATACGCAGTATTTT. This gives the protein CASSQDRGGRDTQYF.

This clonotype was seen many times. The J gene is TRBJ2-5, the V gene TRBV5-1; 10 bases agree with TRBD2. Germline V gene data show CDR1 as SGHRS and CDR2 as YFSETQ. With V trimmed by 1 base and J by 1 base, 7 bases remained unmatched. This CDR3 is 17 amino acids long. CDR3 in amino acids: CASSLLASGRLQETQYF. The CDR3 bases are TGCGCCAGCAGCTTGTTGGCTAGCGGGAGACTCCAAGAGACCCAGTACTTC.

This clonotype has a count of ten or more. This chain joins TRBV4-1 and TRBJ1-1; unclear D gene. This CDR3 is built from 14 residues. Between the trimmed V and J ends, which lost 4 bases and 0 bases, there was a span of 9 bases. CDR1 and CDR2 (germline): MGHRA, YSYEKL. CDR3 DNA: TGCGCCAGCAGCCTCCGGGCCATGAACACTGAAGCTTTCTTT. As protein: CASSLRAMNTEAFF.

Of note for this clonotype: A much larger clone is a single base away; this may be a read error. The chain joins TRBV5-1 to TRBJ2-1; a weak D match, TRBD2 (5 bases). The length of the CDR3 is 13 residues. Germline CDR1 and CDR2: SGHRS and YFSETQ. CDR3 coding DNA: TGCGCCAGAAGCTTGGGGAGAGGGCTGGAGCAGTTCTTC. This encodes CARSLGRGLEQFF. The complete variable domain, with remaining parts taken from reference TRBV5-1 and TRBJ2-1, reads KAGVTQTPRYLIKTRGQQVTLSCSPISGHRSVSWYQQTPGQGLQFLFEYFSETQRNKGNFPGRFSGRQFSNSRSEMNVSTLELGDSALYLCARSLGRGLEQFFGPGTRLTVL.

This clonotype was seen at least ten times. The chain uses TRBV11-1 and TRBJ2-5; a possible D gene is TRBD2 (7 bases). The CDR3 sequence is 14 residues long. V lost 5 bases, J lost 5 bases, and 15 bases lay in between. The germline gives CDR1 SGHAT, CDR2 FQDESV (reference sequence). The CDR3 is CASSRMGGGETQYF. The CDR3 DNA sequence: TGTGCCAGCAGCCGTATGGGGGGGGGCGAGACCCAGTACTTC.

This clonotype was observed many times. V gene TRBV12-3 or TRBV12-4 combines with J gene TRBJ2-1; 11 bases are shared with TRBD2. V trimming: 7 bases; J trimming: 9 bases; junction bases outside the gene matches: 8. The length of the CDR3 is 14 residues. CDR3 coding DNA: TGTGCCAGCAATCAACTAGCGGGAGAAAGTGAGCAGTTCTTC. Translated, it gives CASNQLAGESEQFF.

The chain links TRBV2 to TRBJ2-7; possibly TRBD1 or TRBD2 for D (5 bases each). This CDR3 contains 14 residues. V lost 8 bases and J 7 bases, leaving 21 bases between the germline ends. Germline loops: CDR1 SNHLY, CDR2 FYNNEI. The CDR3: CASVELGLGVEQYF. In DNA form, the CDR3 reads TGTGCCAGCGTCGAACTTGGCTTGGGGGTGGAGCAGTACTTC.

This clonotype was counted only a few times. This sequence joins TRBV6-5 and TRBJ2-7; 9 nucleotides agree with TRBD2. There are 16 residues in the CDR3. Per germline, CDR1 MNHEY and CDR2 SVGAGI. V trimming: 0 bases; J trimming: 1 base; junction bases outside the gene matches: 4. CDR3 region: CASSYSSLAGSYEQYF. In DNA, the CDR3 is TGTGCCAGCAGTTACTCAAGTCTAGCGGGGTCCTACGAGCAGTACTTC.

The rearrangement joins TRBV6-6 to TRBJ2-1; TRBD1 is a possible D gene (5 bases). Trimming shortened V by 0 bases and J by 14 bases, and 14 bases separated the two germline ends. Germline loops: CDR1 MNHNY, CDR2 SVGAGI (reference sequence). The CDR3 is 13 residues long. The CDR3 sequence is CASSYSFQGIEFF. CDR3 DNA sequence: TGTGCCAGCAGTTACTCTTTCCAGGGTATTGAGTTCTTC.

The chain joins TRBV5-1 to TRBJ1-4, with 7 bases aligning to TRBD1. The germline V gene has CDR1 SGHRS and CDR2 YFSETQ. This CDR3 comprises 16 residues. The junction had 5 bases not matched to a gene; V was cut back by 3 bases and J by 0 bases. The CDR3 protein is CASSSGTVATNEKLFF. The CDR3 nucleotides are TGCGCCAGCAGCTCCGGGACAGTTGCAACTAATGAAAAACTGTTTTTT. Using reference TRBV5-1 and TRBJ1-4 for the parts outside the CDR3, the full variable domain is KAGVTQTPRYLIKTRGQQVTLSCSPISGHRSVSWYQQTPGQGLQFLFEYFSETQRNKGNFPGRFSGRQFSNSRSEMNVSTLELGDSALYLCASSSGTVATNEKLFFGSGTQLSVL.

In this sample, this clonotype turned up a few times. The chain recombines TRBV29-1 with TRBJ2-7, with a tentative D call TRBD1 (5 bases). The germline V gene encodes CDR1 SQVTM and CDR2 ANQGSEA. The CDR3 runs 12 residues. Deletions cut 5 bases from V and 1 base from J, with 9 bases between. CDR3 amino acids: CSVTDRSYEQYF. CDR3 DNA: TGCAGCGTTACAGACAGATCCTACGAGCAGTACTTC.

This clonotype has only a few counts. V is TRBV6-6 and J is TRBJ1-2; the D gene is possibly TRBD1 (6 bases). V lost 8 bases and J 1 base, leaving 11 bases between the germline ends. CDR1 MNHNY and CDR2 SVGAGI come from the germline V gene (reference sequence). The CDR3 contains 13 residues. In DNA, the CDR3 is TGTGCCAGCTTGGACAGTCTTAACTATGGCTACACCTTC. This translates into CASLDSLNYGYTF.

This clonotype appeared a few times. V is TRBV4-2 and J is TRBJ2-1; 12 bases are a match to TRBD2. The CDR3 consists of 20 residues. After removal of 0 bases from V and 3 bases from J, the junction contained 12 bases not matched to a gene. The germline V gene encodes CDR1 LGHNA and CDR2 YNFKEQ. CDR3 region: CASSQDPLLRLAGDYNEQFF. CDR3 sequence (DNA): TGTGCCAGCAGCCAAGATCCTTTACTGCGACTAGCGGGAGACTACAATGAGCAGTTCTTC.

This clonotype has only a few counts. The chain couples TRBV28 to TRBJ2-3; 11 nucleotides align to TRBD2. With V trimmed by 3 bases and J by 0 bases, 8 bases remained unmatched. Germline lookup yields CDR1 MDHEN and CDR2 SYDVKM. The CDR3 spans 18 residues. The chain's CDR3 is CASSFLASGGTSTDTQYF. DNA for the CDR3: TGTGCCAGCAGTTTTTTGGCTAGCGGGGGGACTAGCACAGATACGCAGTATTTT.

CDR3 bases: TGTGCCAGTAGTCAAAGACAGGGAACGCAGTATTTT. The encoded protein is CASSQRQGTQYF. The gene calls are TRBV19 and TRBJ2-3; TRBD1 agrees at 7 bases. Looked up from germline, CDR1 is LNHDA and CDR2 is SQIVND (reference sequence). J was trimmed by 9 bases and V by 5 bases; bases with no gene match: 5. The CDR3 spans 12 residues.

This clonotype was counted a few times. This chain joins TRBV11-2 and TRBJ2-6, with TRBD2 matching 12 bases. The V segment lost 2 bases and the J segment 3 bases; nucleotides outside the gene matches: 8. This CDR3 contains 19 residues. From germline, CDR1 is SGHAT and CDR2 FQNNGV. The CDR3 region has the DNA TGTGCCAGCAGCTTATCTAGCGGGGGGGCGATGGTTGGGGCCAACGTCCTGACTTTC. Translating it yields CASSLSSGGAMVGANVLTF.

This clonotype was seen a few times. The chain uses TRBV20-1 and TRBJ1-1; D gene uncertain. V was clipped by 3 bases and J by 2 bases, with 13 bases between them. The germline V gene has CDR1 DFQATT and CDR2 SNEGSKA (reference sequence). This CDR3 has 14 residues. CDR3 residues: CSASSGSDNTEAFF. CDR3 in DNA: TGCAGTGCTAGCTCTGGTTCTGATAACACTGAAGCTTTCTTT.